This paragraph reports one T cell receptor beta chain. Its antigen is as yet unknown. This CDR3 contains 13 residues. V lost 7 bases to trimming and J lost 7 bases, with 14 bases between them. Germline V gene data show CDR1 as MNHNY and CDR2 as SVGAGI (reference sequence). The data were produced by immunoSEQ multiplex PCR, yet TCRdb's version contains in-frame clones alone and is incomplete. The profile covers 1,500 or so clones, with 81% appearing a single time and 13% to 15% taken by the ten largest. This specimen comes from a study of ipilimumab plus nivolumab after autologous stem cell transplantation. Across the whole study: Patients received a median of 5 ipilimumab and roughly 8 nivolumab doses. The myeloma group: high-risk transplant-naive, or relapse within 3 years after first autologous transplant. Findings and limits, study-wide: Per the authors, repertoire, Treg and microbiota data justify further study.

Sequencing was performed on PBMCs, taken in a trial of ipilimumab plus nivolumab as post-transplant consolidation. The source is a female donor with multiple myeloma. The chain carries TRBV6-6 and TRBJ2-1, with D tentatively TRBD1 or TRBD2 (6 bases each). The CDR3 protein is CASKGGAGNEQFF. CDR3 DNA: TGTGCCAGCAAGGGGGGCGCTGGGAATGAGCAGTTCTTC.